The TCR beta chain described here comes from a study of regulatory T cells in long-lasting Graves disease. Sample time point: newly diagnosed GD, antithyroid drugs for less than 3 months. Extracted PBMC RNA gave rise to the TCR library. HTBI primers from iRepertoire and Arm-PCR of CDR3 regions yielded the TCR beta libraries. In TCRdb, the multiplex PCR reads were re-called with MiXCR into one record per CDR3 protein. The repertoire holds 300,000 to 450,000 distinct CDR3 sequences, 15% to 19% seen once, with 22% in the top ten. The CDR3 has 16 residues. The V and J ends lost 5 bases and 2 bases respectively, with 16 bases between them. From germline, CDR1 is SGHVS and CDR2 FQNEAQ. Ten or more counts support this clonotype.

The rearrangement joins TRBV7-8 to TRBJ1-3, with a tentative D call TRBD1 (6 bases). The sequences come from peripheral blood mononuclear cells (PBMCs), collected at new diagnosis, from a patient treated with antithyroid drugs. The source of this sequence is a female donor with Graves disease. CDR3: CASSLLGHLPGNTIYF. The CDR3 nucleotides are TGTGCCAGCAGCCTGCTGGGACACCTGCCTGGAAACACCATATATTTT. Full variable domain (missing parts from reference TRBV7-8 and TRBJ1-3): GAGVSQSPRYKVAKRGQDVALRCDPISGHVSLFWYQQALGQGPEFLTYFQNEAQLDKSGLPSDRFFAERPEGSVSTLKIQRTQQEDSAVYLCASSLLGHLPGNTIYFGEGSWLTVV.